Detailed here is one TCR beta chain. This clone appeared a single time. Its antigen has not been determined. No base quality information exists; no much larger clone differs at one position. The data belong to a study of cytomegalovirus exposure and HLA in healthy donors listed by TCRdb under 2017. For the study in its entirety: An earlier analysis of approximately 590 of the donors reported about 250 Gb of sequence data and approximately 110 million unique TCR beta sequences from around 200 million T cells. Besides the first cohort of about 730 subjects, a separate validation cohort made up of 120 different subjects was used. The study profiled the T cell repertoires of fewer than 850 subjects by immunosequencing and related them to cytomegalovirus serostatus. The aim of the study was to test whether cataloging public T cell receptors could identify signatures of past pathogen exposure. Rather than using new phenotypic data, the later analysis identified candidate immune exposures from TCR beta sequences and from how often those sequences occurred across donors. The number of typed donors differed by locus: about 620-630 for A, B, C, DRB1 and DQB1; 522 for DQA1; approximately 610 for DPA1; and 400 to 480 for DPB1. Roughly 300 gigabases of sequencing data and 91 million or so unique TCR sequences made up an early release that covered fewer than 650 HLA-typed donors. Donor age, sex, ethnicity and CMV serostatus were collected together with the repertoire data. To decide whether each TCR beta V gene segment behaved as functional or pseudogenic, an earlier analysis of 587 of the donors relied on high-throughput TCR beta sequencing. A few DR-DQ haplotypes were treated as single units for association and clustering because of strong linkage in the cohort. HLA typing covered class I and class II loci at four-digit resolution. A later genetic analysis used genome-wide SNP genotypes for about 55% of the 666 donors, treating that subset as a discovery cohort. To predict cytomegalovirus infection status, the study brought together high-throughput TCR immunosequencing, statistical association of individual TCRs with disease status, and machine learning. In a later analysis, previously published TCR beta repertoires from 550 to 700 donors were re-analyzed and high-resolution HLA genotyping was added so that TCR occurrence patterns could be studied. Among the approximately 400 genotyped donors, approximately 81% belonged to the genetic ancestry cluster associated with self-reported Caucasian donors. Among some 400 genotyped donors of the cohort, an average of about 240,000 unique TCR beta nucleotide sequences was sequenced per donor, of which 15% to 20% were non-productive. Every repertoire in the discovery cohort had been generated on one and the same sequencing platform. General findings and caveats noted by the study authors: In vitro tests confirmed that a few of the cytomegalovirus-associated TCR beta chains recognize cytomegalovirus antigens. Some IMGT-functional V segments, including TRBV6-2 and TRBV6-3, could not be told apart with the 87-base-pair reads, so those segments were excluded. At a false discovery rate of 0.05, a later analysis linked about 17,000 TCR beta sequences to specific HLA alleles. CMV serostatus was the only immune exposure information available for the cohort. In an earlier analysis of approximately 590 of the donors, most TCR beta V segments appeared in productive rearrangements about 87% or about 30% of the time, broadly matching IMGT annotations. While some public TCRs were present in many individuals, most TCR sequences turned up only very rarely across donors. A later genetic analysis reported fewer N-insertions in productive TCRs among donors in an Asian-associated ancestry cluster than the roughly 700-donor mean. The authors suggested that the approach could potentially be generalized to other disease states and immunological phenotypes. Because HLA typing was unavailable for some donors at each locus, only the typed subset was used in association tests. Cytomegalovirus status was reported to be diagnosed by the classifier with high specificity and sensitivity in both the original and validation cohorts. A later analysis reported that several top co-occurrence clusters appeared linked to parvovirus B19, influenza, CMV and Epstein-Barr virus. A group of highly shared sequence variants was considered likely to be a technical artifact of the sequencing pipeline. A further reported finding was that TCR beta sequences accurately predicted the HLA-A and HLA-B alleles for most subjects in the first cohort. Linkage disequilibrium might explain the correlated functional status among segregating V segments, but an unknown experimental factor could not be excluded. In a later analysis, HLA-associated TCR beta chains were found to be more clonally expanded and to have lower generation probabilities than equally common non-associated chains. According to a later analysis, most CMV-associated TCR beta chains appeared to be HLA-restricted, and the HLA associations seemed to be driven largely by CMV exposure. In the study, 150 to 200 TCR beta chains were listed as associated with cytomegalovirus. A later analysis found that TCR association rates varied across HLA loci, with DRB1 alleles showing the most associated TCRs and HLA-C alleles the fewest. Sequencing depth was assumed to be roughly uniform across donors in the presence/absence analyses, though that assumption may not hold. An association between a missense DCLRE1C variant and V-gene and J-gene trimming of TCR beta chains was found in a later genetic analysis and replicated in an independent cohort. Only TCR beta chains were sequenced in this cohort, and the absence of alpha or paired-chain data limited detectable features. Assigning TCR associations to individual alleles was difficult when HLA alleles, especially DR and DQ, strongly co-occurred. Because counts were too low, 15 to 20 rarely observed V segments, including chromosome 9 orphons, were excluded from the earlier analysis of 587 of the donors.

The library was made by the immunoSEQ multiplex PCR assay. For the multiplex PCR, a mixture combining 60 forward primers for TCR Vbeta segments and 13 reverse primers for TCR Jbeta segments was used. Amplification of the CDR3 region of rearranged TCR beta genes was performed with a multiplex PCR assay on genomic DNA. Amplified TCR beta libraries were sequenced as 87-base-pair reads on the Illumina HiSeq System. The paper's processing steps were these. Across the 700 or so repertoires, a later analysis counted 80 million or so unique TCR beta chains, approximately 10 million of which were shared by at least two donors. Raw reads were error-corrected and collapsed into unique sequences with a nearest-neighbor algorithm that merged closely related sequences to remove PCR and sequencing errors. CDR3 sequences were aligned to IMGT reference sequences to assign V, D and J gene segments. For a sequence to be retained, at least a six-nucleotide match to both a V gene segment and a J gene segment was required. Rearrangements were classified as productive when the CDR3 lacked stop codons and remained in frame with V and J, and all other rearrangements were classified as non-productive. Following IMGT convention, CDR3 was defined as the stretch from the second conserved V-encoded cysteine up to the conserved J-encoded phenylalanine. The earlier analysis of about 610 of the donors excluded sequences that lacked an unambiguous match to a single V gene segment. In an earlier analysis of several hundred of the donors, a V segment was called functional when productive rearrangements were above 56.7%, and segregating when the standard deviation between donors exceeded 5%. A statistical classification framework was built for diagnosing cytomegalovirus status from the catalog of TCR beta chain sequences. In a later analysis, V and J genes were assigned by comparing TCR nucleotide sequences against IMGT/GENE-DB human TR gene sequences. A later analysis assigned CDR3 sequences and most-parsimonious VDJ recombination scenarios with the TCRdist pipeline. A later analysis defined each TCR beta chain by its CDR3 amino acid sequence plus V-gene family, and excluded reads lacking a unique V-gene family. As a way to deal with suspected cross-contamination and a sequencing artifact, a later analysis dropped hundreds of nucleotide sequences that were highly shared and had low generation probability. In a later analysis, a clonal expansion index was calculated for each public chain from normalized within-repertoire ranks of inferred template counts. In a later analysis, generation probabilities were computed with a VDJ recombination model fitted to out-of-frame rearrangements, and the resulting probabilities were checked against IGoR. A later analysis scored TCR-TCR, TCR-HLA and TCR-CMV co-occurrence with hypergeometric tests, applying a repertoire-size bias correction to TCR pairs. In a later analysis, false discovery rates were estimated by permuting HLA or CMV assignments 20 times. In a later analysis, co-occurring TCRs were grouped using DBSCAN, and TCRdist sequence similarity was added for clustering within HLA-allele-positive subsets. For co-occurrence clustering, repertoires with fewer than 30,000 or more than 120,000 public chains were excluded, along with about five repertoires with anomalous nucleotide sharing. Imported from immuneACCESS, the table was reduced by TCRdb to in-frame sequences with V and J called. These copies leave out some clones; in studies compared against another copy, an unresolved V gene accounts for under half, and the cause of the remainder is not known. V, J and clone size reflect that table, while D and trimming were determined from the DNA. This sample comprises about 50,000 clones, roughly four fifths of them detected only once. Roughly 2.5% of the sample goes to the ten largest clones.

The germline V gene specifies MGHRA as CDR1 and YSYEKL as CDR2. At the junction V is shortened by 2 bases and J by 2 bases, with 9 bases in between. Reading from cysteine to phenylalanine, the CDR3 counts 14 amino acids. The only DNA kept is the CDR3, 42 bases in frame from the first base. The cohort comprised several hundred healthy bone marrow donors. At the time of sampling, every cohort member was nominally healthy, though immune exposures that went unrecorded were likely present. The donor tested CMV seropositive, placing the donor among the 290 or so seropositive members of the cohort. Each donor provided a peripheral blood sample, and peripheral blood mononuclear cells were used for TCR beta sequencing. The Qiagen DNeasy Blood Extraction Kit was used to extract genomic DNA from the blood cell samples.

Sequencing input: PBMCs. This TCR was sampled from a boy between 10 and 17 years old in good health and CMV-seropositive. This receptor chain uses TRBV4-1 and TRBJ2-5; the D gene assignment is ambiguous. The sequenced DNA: TGCGCCAGCAGCCAAATGTTCAGGCAAGAGACCCAGTACTTC. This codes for CASSQMFRQETQYF.